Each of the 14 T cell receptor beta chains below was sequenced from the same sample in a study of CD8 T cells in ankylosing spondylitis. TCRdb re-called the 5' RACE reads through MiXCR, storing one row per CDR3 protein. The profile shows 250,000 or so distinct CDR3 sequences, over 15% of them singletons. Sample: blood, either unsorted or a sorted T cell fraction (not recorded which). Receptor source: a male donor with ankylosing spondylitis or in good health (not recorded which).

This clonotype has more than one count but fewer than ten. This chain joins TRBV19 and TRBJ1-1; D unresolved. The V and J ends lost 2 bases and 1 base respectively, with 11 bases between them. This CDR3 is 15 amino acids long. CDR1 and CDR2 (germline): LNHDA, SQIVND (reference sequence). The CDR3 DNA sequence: TGTGCCAGTAGTATACACCATTTGGGGAACACTGAAGCTTTCTTT. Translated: CASSIHHLGNTEAFF.

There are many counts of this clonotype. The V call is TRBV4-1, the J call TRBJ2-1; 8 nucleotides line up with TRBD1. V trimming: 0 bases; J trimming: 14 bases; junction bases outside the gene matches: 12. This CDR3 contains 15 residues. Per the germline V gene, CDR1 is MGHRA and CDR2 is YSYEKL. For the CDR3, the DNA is TGCGCCAGCAGCCAAGACGCGTCGGGACAGGCCTTGAAGTTCTTC. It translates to CASSQDASGQALKFF.

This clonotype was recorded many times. CDR3 region: CSAKSGGVDTGELFF. DNA of the CDR3: TGCAGTGCCAAATCAGGGGGGGTGGACACCGGGGAGCTGTTTTTT. The genes are TRBV20-1 and TRBJ2-2; possibly TRBD1 or TRBD2 for D (7 bases each). CDR1 is DFQATT and CDR2 is SNEGSKA in the germline V gene (reference sequence). Trimming cost V 6 bases and J 3 bases, with 17 bases left between them. The CDR3 loop spans 15 amino acids.

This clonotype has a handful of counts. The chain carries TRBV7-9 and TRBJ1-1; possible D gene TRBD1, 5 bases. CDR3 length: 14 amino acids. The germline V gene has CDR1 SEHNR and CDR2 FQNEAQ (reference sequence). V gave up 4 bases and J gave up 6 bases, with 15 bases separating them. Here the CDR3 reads CASSSGGKFAEAFF. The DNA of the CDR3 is TGTGCCAGCAGCTCCGGGGGGAAATTCGCTGAAGCTTTCTTT. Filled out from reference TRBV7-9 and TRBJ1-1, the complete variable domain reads DTGVSQNPRHKITKRGQNVTFRCDPISEHNRLYWYRQTLGQGPEFLTYFQNEAQLEKSRLLSDRFSAERPKGSFSTLEIQRTEQGDSAMYLCASSSGGKFAEAFFGQGTRLTVV.

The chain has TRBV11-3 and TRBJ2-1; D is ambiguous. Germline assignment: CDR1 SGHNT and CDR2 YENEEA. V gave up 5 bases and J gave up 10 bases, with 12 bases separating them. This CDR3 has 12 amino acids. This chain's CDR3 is CASSQAVGEQFF. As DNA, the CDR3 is TGTGCCAGCAGCCAGGCGGTGGGGGAGCAGTTCTTC.

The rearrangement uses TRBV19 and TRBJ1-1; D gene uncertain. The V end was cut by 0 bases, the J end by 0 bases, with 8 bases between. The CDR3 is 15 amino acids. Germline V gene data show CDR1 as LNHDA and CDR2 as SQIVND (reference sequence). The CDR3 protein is CASSIDLGMNTEAFF. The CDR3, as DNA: TGTGCCAGTAGTATAGATCTGGGAATGAACACTGAAGCTTTCTTT.

CDR3 sequence reads: CASSFPSHTQYF. The CDR3 bases are TGTGCCAGCAGCTTCCCATCGCATACGCAGTATTTT. The V call is TRBV11-2, the J call TRBJ2-3; D is unresolved. V was pared by 3 bases and J by 7 bases, with 8 bases between. CDR1 and CDR2 (germline): SGHAT, FQNNGV. The CDR3 runs to 12 residues.

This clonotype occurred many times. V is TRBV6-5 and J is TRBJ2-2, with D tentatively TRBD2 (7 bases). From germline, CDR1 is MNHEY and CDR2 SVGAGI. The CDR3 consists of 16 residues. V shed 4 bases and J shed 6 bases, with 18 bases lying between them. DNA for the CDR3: TGTGCCAGCAGTTCCGGGGGGCGCGGGAAGTCCGGGGAGCTGTTTTTT. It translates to CASSSGGRGKSGELFF.

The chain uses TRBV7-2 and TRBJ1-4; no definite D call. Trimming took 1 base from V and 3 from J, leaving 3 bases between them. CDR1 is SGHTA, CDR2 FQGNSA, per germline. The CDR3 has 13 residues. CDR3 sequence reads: CASSLEANEKLFF. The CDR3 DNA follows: TGTGCCAGCAGCTTAGAGGCTAATGAAAAACTGTTTTTT.

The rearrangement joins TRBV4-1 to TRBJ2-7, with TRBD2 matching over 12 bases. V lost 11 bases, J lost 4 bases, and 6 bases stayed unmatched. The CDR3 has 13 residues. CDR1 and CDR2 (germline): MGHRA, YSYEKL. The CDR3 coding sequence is TGCGCCTGTTCACTAGCGGGGGGTTACGAGCAGTACTTC. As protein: CACSLAGGYEQYF.

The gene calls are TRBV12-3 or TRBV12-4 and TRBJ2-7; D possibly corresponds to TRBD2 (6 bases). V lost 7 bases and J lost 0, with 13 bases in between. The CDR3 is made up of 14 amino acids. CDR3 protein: CASTQLGSSYEQYF. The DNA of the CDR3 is TGTGCCAGCACCCAACTCGGGAGCTCCTACGAGCAGTACTTC.

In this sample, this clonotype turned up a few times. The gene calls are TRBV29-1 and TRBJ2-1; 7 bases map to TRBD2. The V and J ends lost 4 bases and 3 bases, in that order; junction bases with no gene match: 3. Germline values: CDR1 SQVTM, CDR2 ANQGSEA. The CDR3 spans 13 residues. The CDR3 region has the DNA TGCAGCGTTGGGCGGGAGAGCTACAATGAGCAGTTCTTC. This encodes CSVGRESYNEQFF.

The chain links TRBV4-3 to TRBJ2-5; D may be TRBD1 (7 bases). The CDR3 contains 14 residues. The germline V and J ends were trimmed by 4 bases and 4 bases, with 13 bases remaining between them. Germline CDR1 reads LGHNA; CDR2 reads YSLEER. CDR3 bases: TGCGCCAGCAGCCTCACCCAGGGGGGAGAGACCCAGTACTTC. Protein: CASSLTQGGETQYF.

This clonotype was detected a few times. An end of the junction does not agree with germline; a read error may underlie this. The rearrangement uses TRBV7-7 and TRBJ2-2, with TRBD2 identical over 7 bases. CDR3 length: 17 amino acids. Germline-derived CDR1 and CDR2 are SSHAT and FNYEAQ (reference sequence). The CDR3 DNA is TGTGCTAGCAGCTTAGCACCTAGCGGAGCGGGCACCGGGGAGCTGTTTTTT. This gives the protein CASSLAPSGAGTGELFF.